The 32 T cell receptor beta chains presented below share a single source sample, sequenced in a study of T cell repertoires in cytomegalovirus infection (dated by TCRdb to between 2018 and 2020). TCRdb shows the sequencer as Illumina HiSeq 1500. TCRdb's own reprocessing of the public reads used fastp at Q25 and MiXCR and kept productive beta chains. Rows are unified per CDR3 protein, each entry keeping the most common DNA and genes. The sample profile shows approximately 750,000 distinct CDR3 sequences; about a third of them were found once. The ten largest clones take up around 2.6% of the sample. Sequencing was done on a sample of PBMCs. These receptors were collected from a human donor in good health (CMV status not recorded). Some clones in this sample may be carry-over from other donors' samples.

This chain uses TRBV27 with TRBJ2-2; 10 bases line up with TRBD2. Trimming took 5 bases from V and 6 from J; bases not matched to a gene: 9. The germline CDR1 and CDR2 sequences are MNHEY and SMNVEV (reference sequence). The CDR3 is 16 amino acids. CDR3 sequence (DNA): TGTGCCAGCAGTGGCCCGGGACTAGCGTCTTCCGGGGAGCTGTTTTTT. Its protein is CASSGPGLASSGELFF.

The table lists this clonotype with many counts. The V call is TRBV28, the J call TRBJ2-3, with D hard to call. Germline CDR1 MDHEN, CDR2 SYDVKM. The CDR3 loop spans 13 amino acids. V was clipped by 6 bases and J by 5 bases, with 12 bases between them. CDR3 sequence: CASSLGWGDTQYF. The CDR3 nucleotides read TGTGCCAGCAGCTTAGGATGGGGAGATACGCAGTATTTT.

V is TRBV20-1 and J is TRBJ1-2; 8 nucleotides match TRBD1. Germline-derived CDR1 and CDR2 are DFQATT and SNEGSKA (reference sequence). V lost 5 bases to trimming and J lost 1 base; unmatched junction nucleotides: 18. The CDR3 sequence is 18 residues long. The DNA for the CDR3 is TGCAGTGCTTTGAAAGCGGGACAGGTGTTAACAAATAACTATGGCTACACCTTC. It specifies CSALKAGQVLTNNYGYTF.

A remark on this clonotype: A read error may produce the germline difference seen at one junction end. This sequence joins TRBV5-1 and TRBJ1-1; D gene uncertain. The CDR3 has 17 amino acids. CDR1 SGHRS and CDR2 YFSETQ come from the germline V gene. The CDR3 spells CARSLDGFPTLNTEAFF. CDR3 nucleotides: TGCGCCAGAAGCTTGGACGGATTCCCAACCCTGAACACTGAAGCTTTCTTT. Variable domain in full (rest from reference TRBV5-1 and TRBJ1-1): KAGVTQTPRYLIKTRGQQVTLSCSPISGHRSVSWYQQTPGQGLQFLFEYFSETQRNKGNFPGRFSGRQFSNSRSEMNVSTLELGDSALYLCARSLDGFPTLNTEAFFGQGTRLTVV.

The V gene is TRBV12-3 or TRBV12-4, the J gene TRBJ2-3; 10 nucleotides align to TRBD1. This CDR3 region has 19 residues. Losses at the gene ends were 1 base for V and 2 bases for J; bases not matched to a gene: 12. The CDR3 sequence is CASSLDMWRDRGPTDTQYF. DNA of the CDR3: TGTGCCAGCAGTTTAGATATGTGGAGGGACAGGGGCCCCACAGATACGCAGTATTTT.

The CDR3: CAGSTGRTDRTQYF. CDR3 in DNA: TGTGCCGGCTCGACCGGCAGGACCGATAGGACCCAGTACTTC. V usage is TRBV12-3 or TRBV12-4 and J usage is TRBJ2-5; D is unclear. V lost 11 bases to trimming and J lost 7 bases, with 23 bases between them. The length of the CDR3 is 14 residues.

The chain recombines TRBV19 with TRBJ1-5; possible D gene TRBD1, 6 bases. CDR1 and CDR2 (germline): LNHDA, SQIVND (reference sequence). The CDR3 spans 16 residues. Trimming left V 1 base short and J 0 bases short, with 10 bases between. The CDR3 nucleotides are TGTGCCAGTAGTATAGTGGGACACAATAGCAATCAGCCCCAGCATTTT. It is translated as CASSIVGHNSNQPQHF. Supplemented by reference TRBV19 and TRBJ1-5, the full variable domain reads DGGITQSPKYLFRKEGQNVTLSCEQNLNHDAMYWYRQDPGQGLRLIYYSQIVNDFQKGDIAEGYSVSREKKESFPLTVTSAQKNPTAFYLCASSIVGHNSNQPQHFGDGTRLSIL.

This rearrangement joins TRBV7-2 to TRBJ1-2, with D unclear. Trimming shortened V by 1 base and J by 4 bases, and 10 bases separated the two germline ends. The CDR3 loop spans 14 amino acids. Germline CDR1 SGHTA, CDR2 FQGNSA. This chain's CDR3 is CASSLGPGPYGYTF. CDR3 sequence (DNA): TGTGCCAGCAGCTTAGGGCCAGGACCCTATGGCTACACCTTC.

This clonotype was seen only a few times. The V call is TRBV12-3 or TRBV12-4, the J call TRBJ1-2, with a tentative D call TRBD1 (6 bases). This CDR3 is 15 amino acids long. Trimming cost V 5 bases and J 1 base, with 14 bases left between them. DNA for the CDR3: TGTGCCAGCAGTGCATCAAACAGGGTTAACTATGGCTACACCTTC. Its protein product is CASSASNRVNYGYTF.

The chain combines TRBV7-2 with TRBJ1-4; possibly TRBD1 for D (5 bases). This CDR3 comprises 14 residues. The germline V gene has CDR1 SGHTA and CDR2 FQGNSA. The V and J ends lost 5 bases and 4 bases respectively, with 11 bases between them. CDR3: CASSQQAFNEKLFF. The CDR3, as DNA: TGTGCCAGCAGCCAACAGGCGTTTAATGAAAAACTGTTTTTT.

This clonotype was observed a handful of times. CDR3 sequence (DNA): TGTGCCAGTTCGCGGGACAGGACACGAGCTATGAACACTGAAGCTTTCTTT. This encodes CASSRDRTRAMNTEAFF. The rearrangement uses TRBV19 and TRBJ1-1, with 8 positions matching TRBD1. J lost 0 bases, V lost 8 bases, and 14 bases had no gene match. Germline CDR1 reads LNHDA; CDR2 reads SQIVND (reference sequence). The length of the CDR3 is 17 residues. Full variable domain (rest looked up from reference TRBV19 and TRBJ1-1): DGGITQSPKYLFRKEGQNVTLSCEQNLNHDAMYWYRQDPGQGLRLIYYSQIVNDFQKGDIAEGYSVSREKKESFPLTVTSAQKNPTAFYLCASSRDRTRAMNTEAFFGQGTRLTVV.

This clonotype was observed many times. The chain joins TRBV25-1 to TRBJ1-6; no clear D gene. The length of the CDR3 is 14 residues. V gave up 3 bases and J gave up 8 bases, with 11 bases separating them. Germline CDR1 MGHDK, CDR2 SYGVNS. The CDR3 DNA sequence: TGTGCCAGCAGTGACACATTCTTCGATTCACCCCTCCACTTT. Its protein product is CASSDTFFDSPLHF.

The chain joins TRBV5-1 to TRBJ2-3, with D hard to call. Germline CDR1 reads SGHRS; CDR2 reads YFSETQ. The length of the CDR3 is 16 residues. The ends were cut back, 0 bases at V and 0 bases at J, with 11 bases in the middle. The CDR3 DNA reads as TGCGCCAGCAGCTTGGGCGAGCGCCCTAGCACAGATACGCAGTATTTT. It translates to CASSLGERPSTDTQYF.

This clonotype showed up just a few times. The chain uses TRBV28 and TRBJ1-2, with D perhaps TRBD1 (6 bases). This CDR3 is built from 14 residues. V lost 2 bases to trimming and J lost 5 bases, with 12 bases between them. The germline V gene has CDR1 MDHEN and CDR2 SYDVKM. CDR3 in DNA: TGTGCCAGCAGTTTAATCGGGCAGGGGTATGGCTACACCTTC. Protein sequence: CASSLIGQGYGYTF.

V and J are TRBV4-2 and TRBJ2-7; weak D call: TRBD2 (6 bases). Per the germline V gene, CDR1 is LGHNA and CDR2 is YNFKEQ. V was pared by 5 bases and J by 3 bases, with 14 bases between. This CDR3 has 14 residues. In nucleotides, the CDR3 is TGTGCCAGCAGCTGGGGGGAGGCTAACTACGAGCAGTACTTC. It translates to CASSWGEANYEQYF.

The chain joins TRBV13 to TRBJ1-2; 10 bases align to TRBD1. Trimming at V came to 5 bases and at J to 4 bases, leaving 7 bases not matched to a gene. Per the germline V gene, CDR1 is PRHDT and CDR2 is FYEKMQ (reference sequence). The CDR3 sequence is 15 residues long. This CDR3 reads CASSHGTGALYGYTF. The CDR3 DNA reads as TGTGCCAGCAGCCACGGGACAGGGGCCCTCTATGGCTACACCTTC.

This chain joins TRBV7-9 and TRBJ2-2; the D gene could be TRBD1 or TRBD2 (5 bases each). Germline V gene sequence: CDR1 SEHNR, CDR2 FQNEAQ (reference sequence). V was trimmed by 8 bases and J by 6 bases, leaving 10 bases between them. The CDR3 has 12 residues. The CDR3 nucleotides read TGTGCCAGCCCGGGACGTCCCGGGGAGCTGTTTTTT. As protein: CASPGRPGELFF.

This chain joins TRBV7-8 and TRBJ1-4; D perhaps matches TRBD1 (6 bases). The CDR3 consists of 16 residues. With 0 bases removed from V and 7 bases from J, the gap between germline ends came to 15 bases. Germline V gene data show CDR1 as SGHVS and CDR2 as FQNEAQ. The CDR3 coding sequence is TGTGCCAGCAGCTTAGCCGCGGGGGCACTGGGTGAAAAACTGTTTTTT. It specifies CASSLAAGALGEKLFF.

The chain links TRBV18 to TRBJ1-5; D possibly corresponds to TRBD1 (6 bases). CDR3 length: 16 residues. Germline V CDR1 and CDR2: KGHSH, LQKENI. Trimming pared 2 bases from V and 3 bases from J, leaving 14 bases between. In DNA form, the CDR3 reads TGTGCCAGCTCACCATACTCGGGGGCGGACAATCAGCCCCAGCATTTT. Its protein is CASSPYSGADNQPQHF. The complete variable domain, with remaining parts taken from reference TRBV18 and TRBJ1-5, reads NAGVMQNPRHLVRRRGQEARLRCSPMKGHSHVYWYRQLPEEGLKFMVYLQKENIIDESGMPKERFSAEFPKEGPSILRIQQVVRGDSAAYFCASSPYSGADNQPQHFGDGTRLSIL.

The V and J genes are TRBV28 and TRBJ1-1, with a tentative D call TRBD1 (6 bases). The CDR3 extends over 15 amino acids. From germline, CDR1 is MDHEN and CDR2 SYDVKM. V gave up 6 bases and J gave up 1 base, with 15 bases separating them. CDR3: CASRPGEEGNTEAFF. CDR3 sequence (DNA): TGTGCCAGCAGGCCAGGGGAAGAGGGGAACACTGAAGCTTTCTTT.

For the CDR3, the DNA is TGTGCCAGCAGTGCCCCGGGGGCGAGCAATCAGCCCCAGCATTTT. It translates to CASSAPGASNQPQHF. The chain carries TRBV12-3 or TRBV12-4 and TRBJ1-5, with D tentatively TRBD1 (6 bases). V was trimmed by 5 bases and J by 1 base, leaving 12 bases between them. The CDR3 consists of 15 residues.

This clonotype came up a few times. The chain recombines TRBV27 with TRBJ2-7, with TRBD2 as a possible D gene (6 bases). The CDR3 covers 15 residues. The V gene lost 4 bases and the J gene lost 2 bases, with 15 bases spanning the gap. Germline lookup yields CDR1 MNHEY and CDR2 SMNVEV (reference sequence). The CDR3 spells CASSSTREWTYEQYF. CDR3 DNA sequence: TGTGCCAGCAGTTCAACCCGGGAGTGGACCTACGAGCAGTACTTC.

V usage is TRBV11-1 and J usage is TRBJ2-5; TRBD2 aligns across 8 bases. This CDR3 spans 15 amino acids. Germline-derived CDR1 and CDR2 are SGHAT and FQDESV (reference sequence). Germline trimming cut 7 bases from V and 1 base from J; bases unmatched to any gene: 8. CDR3 residues: CASNYAGGRQETQYF. DNA for the CDR3: TGTGCCAGCAACTATGCGGGGGGACGCCAAGAGACCCAGTACTTC.

The table lists this clonotype with a few counts. V usage is TRBV6-6 and J usage is TRBJ2-2, with a tentative D call TRBD2 (6 bases). This CDR3 is 16 amino acids long. Germline-derived CDR1 and CDR2 are MNHNY and SVGAGI (reference sequence). V shed 0 bases and J shed 5 bases, with 13 bases lying between them. The CDR3 DNA reads TGTGCCAGCAGTTACTCTTCCGGGAGTAAGACCGGGGAGCTGTTTTTT. This gives the protein CASSYSSGSKTGELFF.

The chain recombines TRBV20-1 with TRBJ2-2; D is undetermined. CDR3 length: 16 residues. The V gene lost 1 base and the J gene lost 4 bases, with 16 bases spanning the gap. Germline-derived CDR1 and CDR2 are DFQATT and SNEGSKA (reference sequence). CDR3 in amino acids: CSARGSKSGFTGELFF. The CDR3, as DNA: TGCAGTGCTAGAGGTTCCAAGTCGGGTTTCACCGGGGAGCTGTTTTTT.

In regard to this clonotype: This CDR3 fails to terminate in the conserved phenylalanine or tryptophan, so it likely reflects a read error. Here the CDR3 reads CASSRPGETQYL. The DNA for the CDR3 is TGTGCCAGCAGCCGCCCGGGAGAGACCCAGTACTTA. V gene TRBV11-2 combines with J gene TRBJ2-5; D ambiguous. CDR3 length: 12 residues. CDR1 and CDR2 from the germline V gene are SGHAT and FQNNGV. The V end lost 5 bases, the J end lost 4 bases, and 8 bases lay between the germline ends.

J is TRBJ1-1 and V is TRBV5-1; D gene uncertain. V lost 6 bases, J lost 6 bases, and 18 bases lay in between. Germline CDR1 SGHRS, CDR2 YFSETQ. The CDR3 is 14 amino acids. The CDR3 spells CASKSHLLGAEAFF. In DNA form, the CDR3 reads TGCGCCAGCAAAAGTCACCTCCTCGGAGCTGAAGCTTTCTTT.

This clonotype was detected only a few times. The chain couples TRBV20-1 to TRBJ1-2; a weak D match, TRBD1 (6 bases). Germline CDR1 reads DFQATT; CDR2 reads SNEGSKA (reference sequence). V lost 0 bases and J lost 2, with 16 bases in between. The CDR3 loop spans 16 amino acids. CDR3 amino acids: CSARDRSGGWNYGYTF. CDR3 nucleotides: TGCAGTGCTAGAGATCGATCTGGGGGCTGGAACTATGGCTACACCTTC.

This clonotype was picked up a small number of times. The rearrangement joins TRBV19 to TRBJ2-4; D not resolved. Trimming took off 1 base at V and 11 bases at J, with 6 bases between the two ends. The germline V gene has CDR1 LNHDA and CDR2 SQIVND (reference sequence). The CDR3 contains 11 residues. CDR3 in amino acids: CASSIGFLQYF. Written as DNA, the CDR3 is TGTGCCAGTAGTATAGGGTTTCTTCAGTACTTC.

The gene calls are TRBV19 and TRBJ2-7; 7 bases are a match to TRBD1. The V segment lost 4 bases and the J segment 0 bases; nucleotides outside the gene matches: 6. The CDR3 has 15 residues. The V gene's germline CDR1 is LNHDA and CDR2 SQIVND (reference sequence). CDR3 nucleotides: TGTGCCAGTAGTAGAGAGGGGGCGTCCTCCTACGAGCAGTACTTC. This encodes CASSREGASSYEQYF.

As concerns this clonotype: Germline is not matched at one junction end, which may reflect a read error. The chain couples TRBV7-9 to TRBJ1-5; D ambiguous. CDR1 and CDR2 (germline): SEHNR, FQNEAQ (reference sequence). The CDR3 totals 14 residues. CDR3 coding DNA: TGTGCCAGCATCTTAGGAGGAGGCAATCAGGCCCAGCATTTT. Residues: CASILGGGNQAQHF.

This sequence joins TRBV19 and TRBJ1-5; no firm D call. The germline gives CDR1 LNHDA, CDR2 SQIVND (reference sequence). Deletions cut 2 bases from V and 0 bases from J, with 14 bases between. The CDR3 length is 17 residues. The CDR3, as DNA: TGTGCCAGTAGTATAAGACACCAAGATTATAGCAATCAGCCCCAGCATTTT. As protein: CASSIRHQDYSNQPQHF.